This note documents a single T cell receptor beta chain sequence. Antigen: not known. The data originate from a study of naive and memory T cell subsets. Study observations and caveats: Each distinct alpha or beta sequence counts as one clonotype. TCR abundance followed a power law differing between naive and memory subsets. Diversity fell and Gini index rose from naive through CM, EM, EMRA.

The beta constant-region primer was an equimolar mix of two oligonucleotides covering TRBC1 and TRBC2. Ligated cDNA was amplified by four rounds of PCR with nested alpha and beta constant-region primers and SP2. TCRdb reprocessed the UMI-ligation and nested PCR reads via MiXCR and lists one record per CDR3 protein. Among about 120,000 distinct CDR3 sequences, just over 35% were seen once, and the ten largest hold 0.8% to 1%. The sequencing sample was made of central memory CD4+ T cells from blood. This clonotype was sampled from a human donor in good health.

The CDR3 loop reads CASSLDPQVNYGYTF. CDR3 nucleotides: TGTGCCAGCAGCTTAGATCCACAGGTTAACTATGGCTACACCTTC. The chain recombines TRBV11-2 with TRBJ1-2, with D tentatively TRBD1 (5 bases). V lost 0 bases to trimming and J lost 1 base, with 9 bases between them. Germline V gene sequence: CDR1 SGHAT, CDR2 FQNNGV. The CDR3 is 15 amino acids. The entire variable domain, with the rest obtained from reference TRBV11-2 and TRBJ1-2, is as follows: EAGVAQSPRYKIIEKRQSVAFWCNPISGHATLYWYQQILGQGPKLLIQFQNNGVVDDSQLPKDRFSAERLKGVDSTLKIQPAKLEDSAVYLCASSLDPQVNYGYTFGSGTRLTVV.